This TCR beta chain emerged from a study of T cell clonality in common variable immunodeficiency. Study results and caveats: Patient heterogeneity in the CVID cohort limited correlations between repertoire features and clinical complications.

There are many counts of this clone. Its cognate antigen is unknown. The CDR3 end falls 3 residues outside the read, so it is completed with the germline J gene. Germline lookup yields CDR1 LNHDA and CDR2 SQIVND (reference sequence). The CDR3 is 11 residues long. With 7 bases removed from V and 9 bases from J, the gap between germline ends came to 9 bases. Sequencing input was equivalent genomic DNA from CVID and controls. Assay used: immunoSEQ multiplex PCR; TCRdb lists only in-frame clones, some missing. Observed in the sample are roughly 70,000 clones, none of them singletons. The chain joins TRBV19 to TRBJ1-4, with D perhaps TRBD1 (6 bases). This clonotype was sampled from a person between 18 and 75 years old in good health. Sequencing was performed on peripheral blood mononuclear cells. CDR3 sequence reads: CASNDRQKLFF. Partial CDR3 DNA: TGTGCCAGTAACGACAGGCAAAAA.